These 21 T cell receptor beta chains came from one sample sequenced in a study of STAT3 mutations in large granular lymphocyte leukemia. General observations from the study: Every T-LGLL patient had at least one immunodominant TCRbeta clonotype.

For these TCRs, the target antigens are not known. Produced via immunoSEQ multiplex PCR; TCRdb's table is partial and in-frame only. The table lists tens of thousands of clones, about 81% of them singletons. The sequencing input was PBMCs. These receptors all stem from a human donor with T large granular lymphocyte leukemia. Some clones in this sample may be carry-over from other donors' samples.

This chain uses TRBV19 with TRBJ1-2; 10 bases are a match to TRBD1. With 6 bases clipped from V and 4 bases from J, the junction kept 5 bases outside the gene matches. Germline lookup yields CDR1 LNHDA and CDR2 SQIVND (reference sequence). This CDR3 comprises 14 residues. In DNA, the CDR3 is TGTGCCAGTAGCAAGGGACAGGGGACCTATGGCTACACCTTC. Protein product: CASSKGQGTYGYTF.

This rearrangement joins TRBV7-6 to TRBJ1-2; TRBD1 agrees at 9 bases. V dropped 6 bases and J dropped 5; count of bases not matched to a gene: 16. CDR1 SGHVS and CDR2 FNYEAQ come from the germline V gene. The length of the CDR3 is 17 residues. CDR3 protein: CASSPNTGGEIWYGYTF. The CDR3 bases are TGTGCCAGCAGTCCTAATACAGGGGGCGAAATCTGGTATGGCTACACCTTC.

This chain uses TRBV7-9 with TRBJ1-1; D ambiguous. Trimming took 7 bases from V and 8 from J, leaving 17 bases between them. This CDR3 is built from 13 residues. The germline gives CDR1 SEHNR, CDR2 FQNEAQ (reference sequence). The CDR3 nucleotides are TGTGCCAGCAACCGCGAAGGGCGTCACGAAGCTTTCTTT. It encodes CASNREGRHEAFF.

The rearrangement links TRBV28 to TRBJ2-1, with D perhaps TRBD2 (6 bases). The germline V gene has CDR1 MDHEN and CDR2 SYDVKM. Trimming took 4 bases from V and 3 from J, leaving 13 bases between them. CDR3 length: 15 residues. This CDR3 reads CASSSLAVDYNEQFF. The CDR3 DNA reads TGTGCCAGCAGTTCGTTAGCGGTAGACTACAATGAGCAGTTCTTC.

The V gene is TRBV4-1, the J gene TRBJ2-7; 11 nucleotides match TRBD2. This CDR3 spans 16 amino acids. Germline V gives CDR1 MGHRA, CDR2 YSYEKL. V trimming: 0 bases; J trimming: 3 bases; junction bases outside the gene matches: 4. The CDR3 coding sequence is TGCGCCAGCAGCCAAGATGGTAGCGGGGGGGTCTACGAGCAGTACTTC. Its translation is CASSQDGSGGVYEQYF.

The chain joins TRBV2 to TRBJ2-5, with D unclear. Germline V gives CDR1 SNHLY, CDR2 FYNNEI. The CDR3 is made up of 11 amino acids. With 7 bases removed from V and 5 bases from J, the gap between germline ends came to 8 bases. The CDR3 bases are TGTGCCAGCACCAATTGGGAGACCCAGTACTTC. This gives the protein CASTNWETQYF.

The chain has TRBV7-9 and TRBJ2-2; the D gene is possibly TRBD2 (6 bases). This CDR3 contains 14 residues. CDR1 and CDR2 from the germline V gene are SEHNR and FQNEAQ (reference sequence). The V gene lost 6 bases and the J gene lost 6 bases, with 14 bases spanning the gap. CDR3 loop: CASRFDTGAGELFF. CDR3 coding DNA: TGTGCCAGCAGGTTCGACACGGGGGCCGGGGAGCTGTTTTTT.

The V and J genes are TRBV15 and TRBJ2-7, with a tentative D call TRBD2 (6 bases). The CDR3 contains 15 residues. CDR1 and CDR2 from the germline V gene are LNHNV and YYDKDF (reference sequence). V lost 0 bases to trimming and J lost 0 bases, with 9 bases between them. The CDR3 here is CATSRDLGGSYEQYV. CDR3 in DNA: TGTGCCACCAGCAGAGATCTGGGGGGCTCCTACGAGCAGTACGTC.

This rearrangement joins TRBV12-2 to TRBJ1-2; TRBD1 reflects the table's D call only, with no check against the DNA. TRBV12-2 is listed as a pseudogene. The CDR3 has 15 residues. The CDR3 protein is CASRLKGQEYYGYTF. The CDR3 DNA reads as TGTGCAAGTCGCCTCAAAGGACAGGAGTACTATGGCTACACCTTC.

This sequence joins TRBV2 and TRBJ2-3; TRBD2 aligns across 9 bases. CDR3 length equals 14 residues. After removal of 6 bases from V and 0 bases from J, the junction contained 1 base not matched to a gene. CDR1 and CDR2 (germline): SNHLY, FYNNEI. CDR3 sequence (DNA): TGTGCCAGCAGGACTAGCGGTAGCACAGATACGCAGTATTTT. Translated: CASRTSGSTDTQYF.

This sequence joins TRBV25-1 and TRBJ2-3; perhaps D is TRBD1 or TRBD2 (5 bases each). Germline V gene lookup returns CDR1 MGHDK and CDR2 SYGVNS. With 8 bases removed from V and 0 bases from J, the gap between germline ends came to 6 bases. This CDR3 is 12 amino acids long. The CDR3 is CASGGSTDTQYF. The DNA of the CDR3 is TGTGCCAGCGGGGGTAGCACAGATACGCAGTATTTT. Using reference TRBV25-1 and TRBJ2-3 for the parts outside the CDR3, the full variable domain is EADIYQTPRYLVIGTGKKITLECSQTMGHDKMYWYQQDPGMELHLIHYSYGVNSTEKGDLSSESTVSRIRTEHFPLTLESARPSHTSQYLCASGGSTDTQYFGPGTRLTVL.

This clone has a handful of counts. The chain uses TRBV28 and TRBJ1-2; the D gene is possibly TRBD1 (5 bases). The V end was cut by 5 bases, the J end by 10 bases, with 17 bases between. The CDR3 covers 13 residues. Germline V gene lookup returns CDR1 MDHEN and CDR2 SYDVKM. The CDR3 spells CASSRQFLWDYTF. The CDR3 DNA is TGTGCCAGCAGTCGACAGTTCCTATGGGACTACACCTTC.

This chain uses TRBV5-5 with TRBJ1-3, with 7 bases matching TRBD1. This CDR3 is built from 14 residues. Germline lookup yields CDR1 SGHKS and CDR2 YYEKEE (reference sequence). The junction had 2 bases not matched to a gene; V was cut back by 3 bases and J by 2 bases. Here the CDR3 DNA reads TGTGCCAGCAGCTCCGACAGGGCTGGAAACACCATATATTTT. Encoded protein: CASSSDRAGNTIYF. The variable domain in full, with the rest retrieved from reference TRBV5-5 and TRBJ1-3, is DAGVTQSPTHLIKTRGQQVTLRCSPISGHKSVSWYQQVLGQGPQFIFQYYEKEERGRGNFPDRFSARQFPNYSSELNVNALLLGDSALYLCASSSDRAGNTIYFGEGSWLTVV.

Written as DNA, the CDR3 is TGCGCCAGCAGCCAAGATGTCCCTTTTGGAAACACCATATATTTT. Its translation is CASSQDVPFGNTIYF. The V gene is TRBV4-1, the J gene TRBJ1-3; the D is unclear. This CDR3 has 15 amino acids. V was pared by 0 bases and J by 3 bases, with 9 bases between. Per the germline V gene, CDR1 is MGHRA and CDR2 is YSYEKL.

This chain connects TRBV5-3 to TRBJ2-7; 9 bases map to TRBD2. TRBV5-3 carries the ORF label, with uncertain function. CDR3 length equals 15 residues. With V trimmed by 2 bases and J by 2 bases, 5 bases remained unmatched. The chain's CDR3 is CARSFSSSGAYEQYV. The CDR3, as DNA: TGTGCCAGAAGCTTTAGCTCTAGCGGGGCCTACGAGCAGTACGTC.

The V call is TRBV7-9, the J call TRBJ2-1; D not certain. Germline lookup yields CDR1 SEHNR and CDR2 FQNEAQ (reference sequence). This CDR3 comprises 11 residues. The V and J ends lost 4 bases and 10 bases respectively, with 8 bases between them. The CDR3: CASSSPVEQFF. CDR3 bases: TGTGCCAGCAGCTCCCCGGTCGAGCAGTTCTTC. Filled out from reference TRBV7-9 and TRBJ2-1, the complete variable domain reads DTGVSQNPRHKITKRGQNVTFRCDPISEHNRLYWYRQTLGQGPEFLTYFQNEAQLEKSRLLSDRFSAERPKGSFSTLEIQRTEQGDSAMYLCASSSPVEQFFGPGTRLTVL.

This clone was found a few times. The V gene is TRBV9, the J gene TRBJ2-2; D is possibly TRBD1 or TRBD2 (5 bases each). CDR1 and CDR2 (germline): SGDLS, YYNGEE. V lost 0 bases to trimming and J lost 1 base, with 7 bases between them. The CDR3 extends over 15 amino acids. CDR3 residues: CASSVGGKNTGELFF. The CDR3 nucleotides are TGTGCCAGCAGCGTAGGGGGGAAGAACACCGGGGAGCTGTTTTTT.

The chain uses TRBV19 and TRBJ2-3; possibly TRBD2 for D (7 bases). This CDR3 is built from 14 residues. The germline CDR1 and CDR2 sequences are LNHDA and SQIVND (reference sequence). The V end lost 4 bases, the J end lost 4 bases, and 12 bases lay between the germline ends. The CDR3 nucleotides are TGTGCCAGTAGTAGCGGGGGCGCCCCAGATACGCAGTATTTT. Translating it yields CASSSGGAPDTQYF.

The J gene is TRBJ2-5, the V gene TRBV9, with a tentative D call TRBD2 (6 bases). V was cut by 0 bases and J by 2 bases, with 11 bases left in between. The CDR3 contains 15 residues. Germline V gene data show CDR1 as SGDLS and CDR2 as YYNGEE. The chain's CDR3 is CASSVAGVRQETQYF. The CDR3 DNA follows: TGTGCCAGCAGCGTAGCGGGGGTAAGGCAAGAGACCCAGTACTTC.

The CDR3 loop reads CAISGDRVILDEQYF. The CDR3, as DNA: TGTGCCATCAGTGGTGACAGGGTGATTTTGGACGAGCAGTACTTC. The chain combines TRBV10-3 with TRBJ2-7; 7 nucleotides align to TRBD1. The length of the CDR3 is 15 residues. Trimming took 4 bases from V and 5 from J; bases not matched to a gene: 11. Germline CDR1 is ENHRY and CDR2 is SYGVKD.

V usage is TRBV19 and J usage is TRBJ1-6; D gene ambiguous. Germline CDR1 and CDR2: LNHDA and SQIVND (reference sequence). The CDR3 runs to 14 residues. Trimming removed 6 bases from V and 4 bases from J, with 10 bases in between. The CDR3 protein is CASSGSLYNSPLHF. CDR3 sequence (DNA): TGTGCCAGTAGCGGCAGTCTTTATAATTCACCCCTCCACTTT. Based on the CDR3 plus reference TRBV19 and TRBJ1-6, the full variable domain is DGGITQSPKYLFRKEGQNVTLSCEQNLNHDAMYWYRQDPGQGLRLIYYSQIVNDFQKGDIAEGYSVSREKKESFPLTVTSAQKNPTAFYLCASSGSLYNSPLHFGNGTRLTVT.